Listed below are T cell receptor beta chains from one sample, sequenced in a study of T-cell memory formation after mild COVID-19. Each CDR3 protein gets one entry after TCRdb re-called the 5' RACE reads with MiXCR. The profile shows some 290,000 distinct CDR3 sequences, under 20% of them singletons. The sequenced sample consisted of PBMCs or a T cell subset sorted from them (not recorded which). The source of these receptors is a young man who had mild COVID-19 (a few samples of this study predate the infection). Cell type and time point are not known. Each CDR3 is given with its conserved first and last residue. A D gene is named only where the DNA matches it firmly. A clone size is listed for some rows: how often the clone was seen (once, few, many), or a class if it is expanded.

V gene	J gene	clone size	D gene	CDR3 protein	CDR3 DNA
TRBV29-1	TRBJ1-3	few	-	CSAASSGNTIYF	TGCAGCGCCGCCTCGAGTGGAAACACCATATATTTT
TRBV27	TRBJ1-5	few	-	CASSLGGEQPQHF	TGTGCCAGCAGTTTAGGGGGGGAACAGCCCCAGCATTTT
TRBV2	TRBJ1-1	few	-	CASRADGTEAFF	TGTGCCAGCAGGGCGGATGGGACTGAAGCTTTCTTT
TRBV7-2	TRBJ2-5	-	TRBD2	CASSLRLAGVETQYF	TGTGCCAGCAGCTTAAGGCTAGCGGGGGTAGAGACCCAGTACTTC
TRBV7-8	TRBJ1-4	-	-	CASSSRGGRANEKLFF	TGTGCCAGCAGCTCCCGCGGGGGTAGGGCTAATGAAAAACTGTTTTTT
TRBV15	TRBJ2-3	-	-	CATSMWVGVVDTQYF	TGTGCCACCAGCATGTGGGTGGGCGTAGTAGATACGCAGTATTTT
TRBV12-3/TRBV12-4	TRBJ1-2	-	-	CASSPLGGGYGYTF	TGTGCCAGCAGTCCCCTCGGGGGCGGCTATGGCTACACCTTC
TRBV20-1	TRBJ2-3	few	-	CSASDGGATDTQYF	TGCAGTGCTAGTGACGGCGGGGCGACAGATACGCAGTATTTT
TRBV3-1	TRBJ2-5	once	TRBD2	CASSRTGLAGQETQYF	TGTGCCAGCAGCCGGACGGGACTAGCGGGGCAAGAGACCCAGTACTTC
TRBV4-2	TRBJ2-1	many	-	CASSQDSLLNEQFF	TGTGCCAGCAGCCAAGATTCCCTTCTCAATGAGCAGTTCTTC
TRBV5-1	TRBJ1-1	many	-	CASSFTGNTEAFF	TGCGCCAGCAGCTTTACAGGGAACACTGAAGCTTTCTTT
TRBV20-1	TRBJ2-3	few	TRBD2	CSATAGGPTDTQYF	TGCAGTGCTACAGCGGGGGGGCCCACAGATACGCAGTATTTT
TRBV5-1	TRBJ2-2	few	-	CASSYSPPAGELFF	TGCGCCAGCAGCTATTCACCACCGGCCGGGGAGCTGTTTTTT
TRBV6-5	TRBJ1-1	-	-	CASSSRSRTEAFF	TGTGCCAGCAGTTCCAGGAGTCGAACTGAAGCTTTCTTT
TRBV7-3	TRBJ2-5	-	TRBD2	CASSLGGTTRGETQYF	TGTGCCAGCAGCTTAGGGGGGACTACCCGTGGGGAGACCCAGTACTTC
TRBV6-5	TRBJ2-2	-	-	CASSYSGAGWVLSTGELFF	TGTGCCAGCAGTTACTCGGGTGCAGGGTGGGTCCTTAGCACCGGGGAGCTGTTTTTT
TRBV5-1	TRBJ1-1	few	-	CASSTGRPQGAPFF	TGCGCCAGCAGCACCGGTCGCCCCCAAGGTGCTCCTTTCTTT
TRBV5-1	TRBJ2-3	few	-	CASGPTGGRTDTQYF	TGCGCCAGCGGCCCCACGGGGGGCCGCACAGATACGCAGTATTTT
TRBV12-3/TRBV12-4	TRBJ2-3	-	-	CASSGQGITDTQYF	TGTGCCAGCAGCGGGCAGGGGATCACAGATACGCAGTATTTT
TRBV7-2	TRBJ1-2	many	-	CASSLLWDGYTF	TGTGCCAGCAGCTTACTTTGGGATGGCTACACCTTC
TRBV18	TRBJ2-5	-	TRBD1	CASSPRGTAQETQYF	TGTGCCAGCTCTCCGAGAGGGACAGCCCAAGAGACCCAGTACTTC
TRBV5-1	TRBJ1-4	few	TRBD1	CASSLAKGAREKLFF	TGCGCCAGCAGCTTGGCAAAGGGGGCCCGCGAAAAACTGTTTTTT
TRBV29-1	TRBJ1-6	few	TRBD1	CSAQGQYNSPLHF	TGCAGCGCCCAGGGACAGTATAATTCACCCCTCCACTTT
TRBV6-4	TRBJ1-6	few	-	CASSEGANSPLHF	TGTGCCAGCAGTGAGGGGGCTAATTCACCCCTCCACTTT
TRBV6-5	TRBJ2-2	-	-	CASSFRLEGTGELFF	TGTGCCAGCAGTTTTCGACTAGAAGGGACCGGGGAGCTGTTTTTT
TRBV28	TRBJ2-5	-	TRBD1	CASSLGQGVGQETQYF	TGTGCCAGCAGTTTGGGACAGGGGGTCGGGCAAGAGACCCAGTACTTC
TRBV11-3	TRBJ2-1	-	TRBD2	CASSYGGVRGNEQFF	TGTGCCAGCAGCTACGGGGGGGTCCGTGGGAATGAGCAGTTCTTC
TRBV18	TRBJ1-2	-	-	CASSPQGDNGYTF	TGTGCCAGCTCACCACAGGGGGACAACGGCTACACCTTC